The rows below give T cell receptor beta chains drawn from one sample of a study of blood T cell repertoires in COVID-19. Generated by immunoSEQ multiplex PCR, the TCRdb table keeps only in-frame clones and is missing some. The sample carries around 300,000 clones, around 89% recorded once. Material for sequencing was PBMCs or T cells enriched from blood (not recorded which). All receptors come from a woman under 30 with acute COVID-19. Both conserved end residues are part of each CDR3. D genes are given only for firm matches. Not every row has a clone size; where given, it reads once, few, many or a size class.

v_call,j_call,clone_size,d_call,cdr3_nt,cdr3_aa
TRBV19,TRBJ2-3,.,TRBD2,TGTGCCAGTAGTAGACCCGGGACTAGCTCAACAGATACGCAGTATTTT,CASSRPGTSSTDTQYF
TRBV5-4,TRBJ2-5,.,.,TGTGCCAGCAGCCCGCAAATATCTAAAGAGACCCAGTACTTC,CASSPQISKETQYF
TRBV28,TRBJ1-2,.,.,TGTGCCAGCAGTTTAGTCCCAGACAGGAGTGGCTACACCTTC,CASSLVPDRSGYTF
TRBV28,TRBJ2-3,.,TRBD2,TGTGCCAGCAGTAGGTCTAGCGGTCGAGATACGCAGTATTTT,CASSRSSGRDTQYF
TRBV29-1,TRBJ2-1,.,TRBD2,TGCAGCGTTGGGGGGACTAGCGGATACTCCTACAATGAGCAGTTCTTC,CSVGGTSGYSYNEQFF
TRBV27,TRBJ2-7,few,TRBD1,TGTGCCAGCAGCCCCGGGACAGGGAAGTACGAGCAGTACTTC,CASSPGTGKYEQYF
TRBV5-1,TRBJ2-3,.,TRBD1,TGCGCCAGCAGCCCCCCCTGGACAGGGACAGATACGCAGTATTTT,CASSPPWTGTDTQYF
TRBV2,TRBJ1-5,.,.,TGTGCCAGCAGGGGGCACTCGGCCTCCAATCAGCCCCAGCATTTT,CASRGHSASNQPQHF
TRBV11-2,TRBJ1-2,.,TRBD1,TGTGCCAGCAGCGCGACAGGGTTGGACTATGGCTACACCTTC,CASSATGLDYGYTF
TRBV7-8,TRBJ1-4,.,.,TGTGCCAGCAGCCGACGACGGGATTTAGCAACTAATGAAAAACTGTTTTTT,CASSRRRDLATNEKLFF
TRBV6-1,TRBJ2-7,.,.,TGTGCCAGCAGTGGACGGACAGGCATCGGAGGGTACTACGAGCAGTACTTC,CASSGRTGIGGYYEQYF
TRBV5-6,TRBJ2-1,.,.,TGTGCCAGCAGCTTGTTGCGGGAGCAGTTCTTC,CASSLLREQFF
TRBV11-1,TRBJ2-5,.,.,TGTGCCAGCAGCTTAGACAGGGGAGGAGAGACCCAGTACTTC,CASSLDRGGETQYF
TRBV12-3/TRBV12-4,TRBJ2-7,.,.,TGTGCCAGCAGCACACTAGATCGGCAGTACTTC,CASSTLDRQYF
TRBV19,TRBJ1-6,.,TRBD1,TGTGCCAGTAGTATGTGGGACAGGGGAAATTCACCCCTCCACTTT,CASSMWDRGNSPLHF
TRBV18,TRBJ1-1,once,TRBD1,TGTGCCAGCTCACCACTCACCAGGGGGCGGAACACTGAAGCTTTCTTT,CASSPLTRGRNTEAFF
TRBV10-1,TRBJ2-1,.,TRBD2,TGCGCCAGCAGTGAGACTAGCGGGAGGGCACACTATGAGCAGTTCTTC,CASSETSGRAHYEQFF
TRBV19,TRBJ1-5,.,TRBD1,TGTGCCAGTACCTCTTACGGGACAGGGGTACAGCCCCAGCATTTT,CASTSYGTGVQPQHF
TRBV13,TRBJ2-3,.,TRBD2,TGTGCCAGCAGCACCAGACTAGCGGGAGGCACAGATACGCAGTATTTT,CASSTRLAGGTDTQYF
TRBV5-6,TRBJ1-2,.,.,TGTGCCAGCCGCTTAAGTGTTAGGGGATACAGGGCGTCGCGTTATGGCTACACCTTC,CASRLSVRGYRASRYGYTF
TRBV5-1,TRBJ2-5,.,.,TGCGCCAGCAGCTTGACGGGTTGGGAGACCCAGTACTTC,CASSLTGWETQYF
TRBV30,TRBJ1-4,.,.,TGTGCCATTTCGCGGGCCCTGGGTGAAAAACTGTTTTTT,CAISRALGEKLFF
TRBV19,TRBJ1-2,.,TRBD1,TGTGCCAGTACTCTATCGAGGGGGCTTCGTTATGGCTACACCTTC,CASTLSRGLRYGYTF
TRBV13,TRBJ1-2,.,.,TGTGCCAGCAGCTCAGGGACAAATGGCTACACCTTC,CASSSGTNGYTF
TRBV5-1,TRBJ2-7,.,TRBD2,TGCGCCAGCAGCTTGTGGGCCGGGACTAGCGCCTCCTACGAGCAGTACTTC,CASSLWAGTSASYEQYF
TRBV6-5,TRBJ1-1,once,.,TGTGCCAGCACCGAGGCCGGGCGGGACACTGAAGCTTTCTTT,CASTEAGRDTEAFF
TRBV30,TRBJ2-5,.,TRBD2,TGTGCCTGGAGTGGGCTAGCGGGAGGGCGGTTAGAGACCCAGTACTTC,CAWSGLAGGRLETQYF
TRBV6-2/TRBV6-3,TRBJ2-7,.,TRBD1,TGTGCCAGCAGTTCGATCCGGGACAGGGCCTCCTACGAGCAGTACTTC,CASSSIRDRASYEQYF
TRBV6-2/TRBV6-3,TRBJ1-1,.,.,TGTGCCAGCAGTTCCCCCCCCAGGGATGGCACTGAAGCTTTCTTT,CASSSPPRDGTEAFF
TRBV10-3,TRBJ1-5,.,.,TGTGCCATCAGTGAGTCAGGTAACAGTGGTAATCAGCCCCAGCATTTT,CAISESGNSGNQPQHF
TRBV5-6,TRBJ1-5,once,.,TGTGCCAGCAGTACAGGTCTCGATCAGCCCCAGCATTTT,CASSTGLDQPQHF
TRBV5-1,TRBJ2-1,.,TRBD2,TGCGCCAGCAACCCGCGGGCGGGAGGATACAATGAGCAGTTCTTC,CASNPRAGGYNEQFF
TRBV7-2,TRBJ1-2,.,.,TGTGCCAGCAGCCGGGGGGGGGCGACCCATGGCTACACCTTC,CASSRGGATHGYTF
TRBV28,TRBJ2-6,.,.,TGTGCCAGCAGTTTATCGGGGGCCAACGTCCTGACTTTC,CASSLSGANVLTF
TRBV6-5,TRBJ1-2,.,TRBD1,TGTGCCAGCAGAGGCACAGGGGTTAACTATGGCTACACCTTC,CASRGTGVNYGYTF
TRBV5-1,TRBJ2-1,.,.,TGCGCCAGCAGCAAAAGCGGGTCCAGCTCCTACAATGAGCAGTTCTTC,CASSKSGSSSYNEQFF